The entry below describes one T cell receptor (beta chain). CDR3 length: 14 amino acids. Germline assignment: CDR1 SNHLY and CDR2 FYNNEI. This sample is drawn from a study of STAT5B mutations in CD4+ large granular lymphocyte leukemia. The survey-level immunoSEQ assay was used. Measured with immunoSEQ multiplex PCR; TCRdb has only the in-frame clones, and not every one. The sample has about 40,000 clones; around 85% are singletons. Source material: CD4+ T cells from blood buffy coats. This TCR derives from a human donor in good health. V and J are TRBV2 and TRBJ2-5, with D tentatively TRBD2 (6 bases). The J call may not be correct, given that the DNA end is closer to TRBJ2-7. The CDR3 DNA follows: TGTGCCAGCACCTTATTCGGGGGTTCCTACGAGCAGTACTTC. Its translation: CASTLFGGSYEQYF.